These 30 T cell receptor beta chains share one sample of origin, sequenced in a study of T cells in localized non-small cell lung cancer. Here immunoSEQ multiplex PCR was the method, and the copy in TCRdb shows in-frame clones only, minus some. This sample has just under 20,000 clones, with approximately 83% found just once. The sample consisted of peripheral blood, taken before any cancer treatment. These receptors all come from a man aged 40 to 69 with stage I lung adenocarcinoma.

The chain joins TRBV27 to TRBJ2-1, with 8 bases that match TRBD2. The CDR3 length is 17 residues. J was trimmed by 0 bases and V by 7 bases; bases with no gene match: 11. Per the germline V gene, CDR1 is MNHEY and CDR2 is SMNVEV (reference sequence). The CDR3 loop is CASNPLIGGGSYNEQFF. For the CDR3, the DNA is TGTGCCAGCAACCCTTTAATCGGGGGGGGCTCCTACAATGAGCAGTTCTTC.

V usage is TRBV2 and J usage is TRBJ2-6; D is possibly TRBD1 (6 bases). Germline V CDR1 and CDR2: SNHLY, FYNNEI. CDR3 length equals 16 residues. V was cut by 5 bases and J by 0 bases, with 11 bases left in between. The CDR3 loop is CASSPTGNSGANVLTF. The CDR3 nucleotides read TGTGCCAGCAGTCCGACAGGTAACTCTGGGGCCAACGTCCTGACTTTC.

This clone was found once. The chain couples TRBV15 to TRBJ2-2; D remains unclear. Germline CDR1 reads LNHNV; CDR2 reads YYDKDF (reference sequence). V gave up 9 bases and J gave up 1 base, with 9 bases separating them. The CDR3 loop spans 13 amino acids. The CDR3 sequence: CATASENTGELFF. The CDR3 coding sequence is TGTGCCACAGCGAGCGAGAACACCGGGGAGCTGTTTTTT.

The gene calls are TRBV27 and TRBJ2-1, with TRBD2 matching over 9 bases. V trimming: 6 bases; J trimming: 9 bases; junction bases outside the gene matches: 9. The CDR3 covers 14 residues. In germline, CDR1 is MNHEY, CDR2 SMNVEV (reference sequence). The CDR3 spells CASSPGGGAGEQFF. The CDR3 bases are TGTGCCAGCAGCCCCGGCGGGGGGGCCGGTGAGCAGTTCTTC.

The chain uses TRBV11-2 and TRBJ2-5; no clear D gene. The CDR3 is 14 residues long. Germline V gene lookup returns CDR1 SGHAT and CDR2 FQNNGV. Trimming removed 2 bases from V and 2 bases from J, with 9 bases in between. The CDR3 protein is CASSLLPGQETQYF. The CDR3 region has the DNA TGTGCCAGCAGCTTATTACCTGGTCAAGAGACCCAGTACTTC.

V usage is TRBV5-1 and J usage is TRBJ2-2, with 7 bases lining up with TRBD1. V lost 0 bases, J lost 6 bases, and 11 bases stayed unmatched. The CDR3 totals 17 residues. Germline CDR1 SGHRS, CDR2 YFSETQ. The CDR3 DNA follows: TGCGCCAGCAGCTTGGGGACAGGCCTGGGGGCGGCCGGGGAGCTGTTTTTT. This sequence encodes CASSLGTGLGAAGELFF.

The J gene is TRBJ1-2, the V gene TRBV4-1; D gene unclear. V was clipped by 1 base and J by 5 bases, with 11 bases between them. Germline CDR1 reads MGHRA; CDR2 reads YSYEKL. This CDR3 has 14 residues. CDR3 nucleotide sequence: TGCGCCAGCAGCCAAGTGGTAGACTTATATGGCTACACCTTC. It yields the protein CASSQVVDLYGYTF.

The chain combines TRBV7-3 with TRBJ2-1; TRBD2 aligns across 7 bases. Losses at the gene ends were 5 bases for V and 2 bases for J; bases not matched to a gene: 6. CDR1 is SGHTA and CDR2 is FQGTGA in the germline V gene. This CDR3 contains 15 residues. CDR3: CASSPGAGTYNEQFF. In nucleotides, the CDR3 is TGTGCCAGCAGCCCTGGAGCGGGAACCTACAATGAGCAGTTCTTC.

In DNA form, the CDR3 reads TGTGCCTCCCCAGGGGCGGGCACCGGGGAGCTGTTTTTT. Translation gives CASPGAGTGELFF. J is TRBJ2-2 and V is TRBV30, with D perhaps matching TRBD1 (6 bases). Germline V CDR1 and CDR2: GTSNPN, SVGIG (reference sequence). V lost 7 bases and J 4 bases, leaving 13 bases between the germline ends. The CDR3 length is 13 residues.

V and J are TRBV5-1 and TRBJ2-7, with D tentatively TRBD1 or TRBD2 (6 bases each). V shed 6 bases and J shed 2 bases, with 27 bases lying between them. This CDR3 comprises 18 residues. From germline, CDR1 is SGHRS and CDR2 YFSETQ. CDR3 residues: CASKRGITGSSTPYEQYF. CDR3 sequence (DNA): TGCGCCAGCAAGAGGGGGATAACCGGGAGCTCAACACCCTACGAGCAGTACTTC.

J is TRBJ2-2 and V is TRBV29-1; weak D call: TRBD1 (5 bases). Trimming took 2 bases from V and 1 from J, leaving 14 bases between them. Germline V gene lookup returns CDR1 SQVTM and CDR2 ANQGSEA. The CDR3 is made up of 16 amino acids. The CDR3 region is CSVEIGRTLNTGELFF. CDR3 bases: TGCAGCGTTGAAATTGGTAGGACATTGAACACCGGGGAGCTGTTTTTT.

The chain couples TRBV7-9 to TRBJ1-2; D possibly corresponds to TRBD1 (6 bases). V was cut by 1 base and J by 5 bases, with 20 bases left in between. The CDR3 totals 17 residues. Germline CDR1 SEHNR, CDR2 FQNEAQ (reference sequence). The CDR3 loop reads CASSLEGGQGLRYGYTF. CDR3 DNA: TGTGCCAGCAGCTTAGAGGGGGGACAAGGACTCCGGTATGGCTACACCTTC. Drawing the rest from reference TRBV7-9 and TRBJ1-2, the complete variable domain is DTGVSQNPRHKITKRGQNVTFRCDPISEHNRLYWYRQTLGQGPEFLTYFQNEAQLEKSRLLSDRFSAERPKGSFSTLEIQRTEQGDSAMYLCASSLEGGQGLRYGYTFGSGTRLTVV.

The chain recombines TRBV27 with TRBJ2-2; TRBD2 matches at 13 bases. CDR3 size: 15 residues. Germline CDR1 and CDR2: MNHEY and SMNVEV (reference sequence). V shed 5 bases, J shed 7 bases, and the junction held 4 bases outside the gene matches. The CDR3 reads CASSIGTSGVGELFF. The DNA for the CDR3 is TGTGCCAGCAGTATCGGGACTAGCGGGGTCGGGGAGCTGTTTTTT.

This clone appeared a single time. The chain combines TRBV6-6 with TRBJ1-6; D remains ambiguous. The V end lost 3 bases, the J end lost 7 bases, and 10 bases lay between the germline ends. From germline, CDR1 is MNHNY and CDR2 SVGAGI (reference sequence). This CDR3 spans 14 amino acids. CDR3 nucleotides: TGTGCCAGCAGTTATCAAAGGTTGAATTCACCCCTCCACTTT. This gives the protein CASSYQRLNSPLHF.

The V and J genes are TRBV6-5 and TRBJ1-1; D remains unclear. This CDR3 has 13 amino acids. The V and J ends lost 4 bases and 2 bases respectively, with 8 bases between them. Germline V CDR1 and CDR2: MNHEY, SVGAGI. CDR3 residues: CASSSKGNTEAFF. In nucleotides, the CDR3 is TGTGCCAGCAGTTCGAAGGGAAACACTGAAGCTTTCTTT.

CDR3 region: CASSLQGIGQKLFF. The CDR3 DNA follows: TGTGCCAGCAGCTTACAGGGTATTGGGCAAAAACTGTTTTTT. The chain recombines TRBV13 with TRBJ1-4; the D gene is possibly TRBD1 (5 bases). Germline CDR1 reads PRHDT; CDR2 reads FYEKMQ (reference sequence). This CDR3 region has 14 residues. V was shortened by 2 bases and J by 9 bases, with 13 bases between the two germline ends.

This clone was seen more than once but under ten times. The chain employs TRBV9 and TRBJ2-3; D perhaps matches TRBD2 (6 bases). Trimming removed 2 bases from V and 2 bases from J, with 9 bases in between. Germline CDR1 is SGDLS and CDR2 is YYNGEE. The CDR3 contains 14 residues. The CDR3 loop reads CASSVSGYTDTQYF. CDR3 nucleotide sequence: TGTGCCAGCAGCGTCAGCGGGTACACAGATACGCAGTATTTT.

Only a few counts were recorded for this clone. V and J are TRBV27 and TRBJ1-5; 8 positions agree with TRBD1. The CDR3 runs to 14 residues. V lost 9 bases to trimming and J lost 2 bases; unmatched junction nucleotides: 6. Germline V gene lookup returns CDR1 MNHEY and CDR2 SMNVEV (reference sequence). Here the CDR3 reads CARTDRVGNQPQHF. CDR3 DNA sequence: TGTGCCAGGACGGACAGGGTGGGCAATCAGCCCCAGCATTTT.

V usage is TRBV5-1 and J usage is TRBJ1-4; a possible D gene is TRBD1 (5 bases). The germline CDR1 and CDR2 sequences are SGHRS and YFSETQ. Trimming removed 0 bases at V and 5 bases at J, with 8 bases between. This CDR3 comprises 14 residues. CDR3 DNA: TGCGCCAGCAGCTTGGTAAGGGGCAATGAAAAACTGTTTTTT. Translating gives CASSLVRGNEKLFF.

The sample holds a few counts of this clone. CDR3 amino acids: CASSRLRGARDSPLHF. Written as DNA, the CDR3 is TGTGCCAGCAGTCGTCTTAGGGGGGCACGGGATTCACCCCTCCACTTT. The chain carries TRBV11-2 and TRBJ1-6, with D possibly matching TRBD1 (6 bases). The germline V gene has CDR1 SGHAT and CDR2 FQNNGV. Trimming removed 6 bases at V and 8 bases at J, with 20 bases between. The CDR3 sequence is 16 residues long.

CDR3 bases: TGTGCCAGCAGTTTAAACCCCGGGAGAGGGGAGGACATTCAGTACTTC. Translating it yields CASSLNPGRGEDIQYF. The rearrangement uses TRBV11-2 and TRBJ2-4; perhaps TRBD2 as D (6 bases). V gave up 6 bases and J gave up 8 bases, with 23 bases separating them. This CDR3 is built from 16 residues. CDR1 and CDR2 from the germline V gene are SGHAT and FQNNGV.

Only a few counts were recorded for this clone. The V call is TRBV7-9, the J call TRBJ2-1; 13 bases match TRBD2. The CDR3 extends over 18 amino acids. The germline V gene has CDR1 SEHNR and CDR2 FQNEAQ (reference sequence). Germline trimming cut 4 bases from V and 3 bases from J; bases unmatched to any gene: 9. The CDR3 region is CASSSPGLAGILYNEQFF. The CDR3 region has the DNA TGTGCCAGCAGCTCTCCGGGACTAGCGGGAATACTCTACAATGAGCAGTTCTTC.

The chain carries TRBV11-1 and TRBJ2-2, with a possible D match to TRBD1 (5 bases). Germline CDR1 reads SGHAT; CDR2 reads FQDESV (reference sequence). CDR3 length: 13 residues. Trimming cost V 5 bases and J 7 bases, with 11 bases left between them. The chain's CDR3 is CASSLQGDGELFF. The CDR3 DNA follows: TGTGCCAGCAGCCTGCAGGGTGACGGGGAGCTGTTTTTT.

The rearrangement uses TRBV28 and TRBJ2-7; 9 positions agree with TRBD1. The CDR3 is 18 amino acids. CDR1 and CDR2 (germline): MDHEN, SYDVKM. Losses at the gene ends were 5 bases for V and 2 bases for J; bases not matched to a gene: 16. CDR3 nucleotides: TGTGCCAGCAGTCATTGGGGCCCCGGGACAGGGATGGCCTACGAGCAGTACTTC. It translates to CASSHWGPGTGMAYEQYF.

The genes are TRBV7-2 and TRBJ2-1; a possible D gene is TRBD2 (5 bases). V shed 6 bases and J shed 2 bases, with 17 bases lying between them. CDR1 SGHTA and CDR2 FQGNSA come from the germline V gene. The CDR3 loop spans 16 amino acids. CDR3 sequence: CASRTVGRAPYNEQFF. In nucleotides, the CDR3 is TGTGCCAGCAGGACGGTAGGGCGGGCCCCCTACAATGAGCAGTTCTTC.

The genes are TRBV4-1 and TRBJ2-1; 11 nucleotides line up with TRBD2. V lost 2 bases and J lost 6; bases outside the gene matches: 6. CDR1 is MGHRA and CDR2 is YSYEKL in the germline V gene. The CDR3 spans 16 residues. CDR3 protein: CASSQRGTSGTNEQFF. The DNA for the CDR3 is TGCGCCAGCAGCCAACGGGGGACTAGCGGTACCAATGAGCAGTTCTTC.

J is TRBJ2-1 and V is TRBV4-1, with 10 bases that match TRBD2. CDR3 length: 17 residues. The V segment lost 0 bases and the J segment 2 bases; nucleotides outside the gene matches: 4. Looked up from germline, CDR1 is MGHRA and CDR2 is YSYEKL. CDR3 sequence: CASSQDRTSGTYNEQFF. CDR3 coding DNA: TGCGCCAGCAGCCAAGATCGAACTAGCGGGACCTACAATGAGCAGTTCTTC.

A single count supports this clone. V is TRBV7-2 and J is TRBJ2-5, with TRBD2 identical over 12 bases. V dropped 5 bases and J dropped 7; count of bases not matched to a gene: 11. The CDR3 runs to 16 residues. CDR1 and CDR2 (germline): SGHTA, FQGNSA. CDR3 region: CASSLSGTSGLGTQYF. In DNA form, the CDR3 reads TGTGCCAGCAGCCTTTCCGGGACTAGCGGGTTAGGGACCCAGTACTTC.

This sequence joins TRBV11-2 and TRBJ1-2, with 8 nucleotides matching TRBD1. V shed 3 bases, J shed 6 bases, and the junction held 3 bases outside the gene matches. Per germline, CDR1 SGHAT and CDR2 FQNNGV. The CDR3 spans 13 residues. The CDR3 bases are TGTGCCAGCAGCTTTTCGACAGGGGATGGCTACACCTTC. It specifies CASSFSTGDGYTF.

This clone came up a few times. The rearrangement links TRBV9 to TRBJ1-5; D is undetermined. There are 14 residues in the CDR3. Germline CDR1 is SGDLS and CDR2 is YYNGEE. V was clipped by 0 bases and J by 2 bases, with 6 bases between them. CDR3 region: CASSVDGGNQPQHF. DNA for the CDR3: TGTGCCAGCAGCGTAGACGGTGGCAATCAGCCCCAGCATTTT.